This T cell receptor (beta chain) was captured in a study of early T cells in non-severe SARS-CoV-2 infection. Study-level findings and limits: Clonotype matching in VDJdb favored anti-spike CD8 responses and did not capture private and CD4 specificities.

Looked up from germline, CDR1 is KGHSH and CDR2 is LQKENI. The trim removed 2 bases at V and 4 bases at J, leaving 6 bases unmatched. The length of the CDR3 is 16 residues. This clonotype was detected ten times or more. Its antigen is undetermined. Attached unique molecular identifiers marked individual cDNA molecules. MiXCR, applied by TCRdb to the 5' RACE reads, yields one record per CDR3 protein. There are 25,000 to 35,000 distinct CDR3 sequences in the sample; approximately 5% occur only once, and about a fifth lies in the top ten. Sequencing input: whole blood. V is TRBV18 and J is TRBJ2-1; 9 bases are a match to TRBD1. The TCR comes from an adult who was a healthcare worker with PCR-confirmed SARS-CoV-2 infection or an uninfected control (not recorded which). For the CDR3, the DNA is TGTGCCAGCTCACCAACCGGGACAGGGAGGTACAATGAGCAGTTCTTC. Its protein is CASSPTGTGRYNEQFF.